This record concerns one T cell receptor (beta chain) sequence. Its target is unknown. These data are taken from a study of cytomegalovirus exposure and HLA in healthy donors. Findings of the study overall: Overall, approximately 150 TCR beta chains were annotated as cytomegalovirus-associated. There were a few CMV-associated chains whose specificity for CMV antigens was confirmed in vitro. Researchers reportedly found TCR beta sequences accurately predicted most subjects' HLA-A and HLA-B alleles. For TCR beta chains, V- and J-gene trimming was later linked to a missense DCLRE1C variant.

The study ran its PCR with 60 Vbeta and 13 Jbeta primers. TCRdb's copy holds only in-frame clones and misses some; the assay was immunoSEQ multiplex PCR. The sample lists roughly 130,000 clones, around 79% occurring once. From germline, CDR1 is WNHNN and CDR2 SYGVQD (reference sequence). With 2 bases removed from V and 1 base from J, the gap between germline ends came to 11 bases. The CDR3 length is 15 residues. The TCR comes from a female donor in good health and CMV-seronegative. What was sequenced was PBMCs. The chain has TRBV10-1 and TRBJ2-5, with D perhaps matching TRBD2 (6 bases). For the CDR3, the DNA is TGCGCCAGCAGTGAGAAAGGGACTGCCCAAGAGACCCAGTACTTC. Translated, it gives CASSEKGTAQETQYF.